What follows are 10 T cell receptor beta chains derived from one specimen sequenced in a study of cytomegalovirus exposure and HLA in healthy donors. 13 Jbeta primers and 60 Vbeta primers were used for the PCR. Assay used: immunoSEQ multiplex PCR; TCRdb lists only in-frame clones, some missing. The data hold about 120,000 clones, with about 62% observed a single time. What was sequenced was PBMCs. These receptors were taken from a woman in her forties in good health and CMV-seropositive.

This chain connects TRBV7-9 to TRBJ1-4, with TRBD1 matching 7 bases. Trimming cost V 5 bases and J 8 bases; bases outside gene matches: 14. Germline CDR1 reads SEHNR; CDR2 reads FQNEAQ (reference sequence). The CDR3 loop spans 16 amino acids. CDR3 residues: CASSQTGSVRGEKLFF. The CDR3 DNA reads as TGTGCCAGCAGCCAGACAGGGTCGGTACGGGGGGAAAAACTGTTTTTT.

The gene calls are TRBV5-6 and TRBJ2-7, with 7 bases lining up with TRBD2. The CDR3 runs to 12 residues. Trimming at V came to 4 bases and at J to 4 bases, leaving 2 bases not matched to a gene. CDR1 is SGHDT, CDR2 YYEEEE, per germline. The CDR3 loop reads CASSSGMYEQYF. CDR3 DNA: TGTGCCAGCAGCAGCGGGATGTACGAGCAGTACTTC.

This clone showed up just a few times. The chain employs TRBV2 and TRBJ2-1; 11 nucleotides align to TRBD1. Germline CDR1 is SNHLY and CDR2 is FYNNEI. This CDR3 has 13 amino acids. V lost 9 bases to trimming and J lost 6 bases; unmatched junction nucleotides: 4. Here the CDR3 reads CARGTGGGNEQFF. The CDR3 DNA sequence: TGTGCCAGAGGGACAGGGGGGGGCAATGAGCAGTTCTTC.

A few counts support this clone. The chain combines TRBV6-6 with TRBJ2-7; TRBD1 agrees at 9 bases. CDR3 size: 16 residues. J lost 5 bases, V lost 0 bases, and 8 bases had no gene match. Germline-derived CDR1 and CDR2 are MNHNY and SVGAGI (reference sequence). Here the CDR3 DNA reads TGTGCCAGCAGTTACTCTGGGACAGGGTCGAAAAACGAGCAGTACTTC. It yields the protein CASSYSGTGSKNEQYF.

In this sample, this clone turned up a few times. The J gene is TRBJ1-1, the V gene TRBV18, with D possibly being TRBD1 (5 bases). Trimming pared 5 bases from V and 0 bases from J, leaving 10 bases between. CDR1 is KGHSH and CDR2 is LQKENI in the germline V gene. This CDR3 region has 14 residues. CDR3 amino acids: CASSTGLLNTEAFF. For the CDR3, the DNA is TGTGCCAGCTCAACGGGACTCCTGAACACTGAAGCTTTCTTT.

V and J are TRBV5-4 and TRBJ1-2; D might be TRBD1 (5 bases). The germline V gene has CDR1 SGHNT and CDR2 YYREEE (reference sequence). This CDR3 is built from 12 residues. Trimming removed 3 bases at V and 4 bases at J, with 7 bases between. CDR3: CASSSDSYGYTF. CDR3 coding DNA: TGTGCCAGCAGCTCTGACAGCTATGGCTACACCTTC.

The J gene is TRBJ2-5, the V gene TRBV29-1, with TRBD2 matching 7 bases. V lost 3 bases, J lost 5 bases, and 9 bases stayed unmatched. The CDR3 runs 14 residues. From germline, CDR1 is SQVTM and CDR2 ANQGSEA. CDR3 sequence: CSVDLAGARETQYF. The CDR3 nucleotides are TGCAGCGTTGATCTGGCGGGAGCTCGGGAGACCCAGTACTTC.

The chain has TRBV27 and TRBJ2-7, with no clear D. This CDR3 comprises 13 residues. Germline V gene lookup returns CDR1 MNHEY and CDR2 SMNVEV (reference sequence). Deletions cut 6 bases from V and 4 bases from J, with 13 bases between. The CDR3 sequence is CASSPSLLYEQYF. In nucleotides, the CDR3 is TGTGCCAGCAGCCCGAGCTTACTATACGAGCAGTACTTC.

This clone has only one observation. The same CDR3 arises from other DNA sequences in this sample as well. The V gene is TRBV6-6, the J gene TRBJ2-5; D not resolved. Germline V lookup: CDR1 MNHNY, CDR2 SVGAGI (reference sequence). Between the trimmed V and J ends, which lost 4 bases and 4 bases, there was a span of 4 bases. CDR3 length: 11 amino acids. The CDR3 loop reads CASSSLETQYF. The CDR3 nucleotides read TGTGCCAGCAGTTCCCTAGAGACCCAGTACTTC.

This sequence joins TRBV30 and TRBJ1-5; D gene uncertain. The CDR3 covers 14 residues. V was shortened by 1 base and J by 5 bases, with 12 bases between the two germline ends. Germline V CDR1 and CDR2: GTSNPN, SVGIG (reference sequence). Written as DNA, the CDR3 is TGTGCCTGGAGTGGCGCGGCCCCTGATCAGCCCCAGCATTTT. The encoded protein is CAWSGAAPDQPQHF.